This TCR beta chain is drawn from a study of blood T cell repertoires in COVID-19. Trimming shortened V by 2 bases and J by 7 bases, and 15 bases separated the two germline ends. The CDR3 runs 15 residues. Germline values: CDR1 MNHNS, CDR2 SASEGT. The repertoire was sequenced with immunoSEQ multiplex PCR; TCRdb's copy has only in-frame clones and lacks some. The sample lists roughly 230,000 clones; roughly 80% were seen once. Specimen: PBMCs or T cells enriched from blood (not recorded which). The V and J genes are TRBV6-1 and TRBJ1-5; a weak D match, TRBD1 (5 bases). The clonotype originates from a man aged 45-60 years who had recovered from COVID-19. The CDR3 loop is CASSERQGANQPQHF. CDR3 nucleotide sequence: TGTGCCAGCAGTGAAAGGCAGGGCGCGAACCAGCCCCAGCATTTT.